The sequence of this T cell receptor (beta chain) was determined in a study of blood T cell repertoires in COVID-19. Looking at the study overall: The origin of the acute and convalescent COVID-19 samples was the United States, Italy and Spain. T cells, B-cell-depleted T cells, or PBMCs provided the cDNA or gDNA that served as material.

Germline V gene lookup returns CDR1 KGHSH and CDR2 LQKENI. CDR3 length: 13 amino acids. V lost 2 bases and J 6 bases, leaving 8 bases between the germline ends. Using immunoSEQ multiplex PCR, the repertoire was profiled, and TCRdb retains in-frame clones only, with some absent. This sample has a few hundred thousand clones, with around 91% found just once. The chain combines TRBV18 with TRBJ1-5; perhaps TRBD1 as D (5 bases). The sequenced sample was peripheral blood. The origin of this receptor is a woman aged 60-70 years with acute or convalescent COVID-19. The CDR3 loop is CASSPAQGQPQHF. CDR3 nucleotides: TGTGCCAGCTCACCAGCTCAGGGTCAGCCCCAGCATTTT.